What follows describes a single TCR beta chain. The data are from a study of technical replicates of blood from a handful of donors. The protocol was immunoSEQ multiplex PCR, while the TCRdb copy is restricted to in-frame clones and leaves out a portion. Of under 95,000 clones listed, 95% to 98% were seen once; the top ten hold 0.12% to 0.15%. The CDR3 totals 14 residues. V was trimmed by 5 bases and J by 3 bases, leaving 13 bases between them. The germline CDR1 and CDR2 sequences are MNHEY and SVGAGI. The clonotype was recovered from a human donor in good health. The V gene is TRBV6-5, the J gene TRBJ1-2; a possible D gene is TRBD1 (6 bases). Specimen: T cells isolated from PBMCs. CDR3 amino acids: CASSGGTGYYGYTF. In DNA form, the CDR3 reads TGTGCCAGCAGTGGAGGAACAGGGTACTATGGCTACACCTTC.